This TCR beta chain was captured in a study of human T cells and chemical hapten exposure. General study findings and limits: Once DPC sensitization occurred, TCRs above 1 in 1000 frequency showed no change.

This CDR3 has 14 residues. Germline CDR1 DFQATT, CDR2 SNEGSKA (reference sequence). The V end lost 5 bases, the J end lost 4 bases, and 14 bases lay between the germline ends. This clonotype was counted ten times or more. Its antigen is still unknown. Stated time point: healthy volunteer bleed at 6 weeks. Unfractionated whole blood yielded total RNA. Attachment of unique molecular identifiers to individual cDNA molecules was performed in the library. MiXCR, applied by TCRdb to the RACE reads, yields one record per CDR3 protein. The table lists about 45,000 distinct CDR3 sequences, 3.7% of them singletons, with 5% to 7% in the top ten.

The sequence derives from a human donor in good health. Some clones in this sample may be carry-over from other donors' samples. This sequence joins TRBV20-1 and TRBJ2-2; possible D gene TRBD1, 6 bases. The sample taken for sequencing was whole blood. The CDR3 bases are TGCAGTGCTGGCAGGGGAGTGGTCACCGGGGAGCTGTTTTTT. Protein: CSAGRGVVTGELFF.